A selection of T cell receptor beta chains follows, all from one sample in a study of read filtering for tumor transcriptome and immune sequencing. TCRdb fed the reads into MiXCR, producing one record per CDR3 protein. The table has roughly 69,000 distinct CDR3 sequences, roughly 13% seen once. The sequencing sample was made of a population of CD138-negative cells sorted from bone marrow. The receptors derive from a donor older than 35 with multiple myeloma. The CDR3 runs from the conserved cysteine through the conserved F or W. Each record gives: clone size, J gene, V gene, D gene, CDR3 DNA, CDR3 protein. The D gene is left open where the match is weak. Rows may omit the clone size; those that give it use once, few, many or a size class.

>many|TRBJ2-7|TRBV27|TRBD1
TGTGCCAGCAGTTTACTAGGACAGGGCCACGAGCAGTACTTC
CASSLLGQGHEQYF
>many|TRBJ2-1|TRBV9|-
TGTGCCAGCAGCCCCGGACAGTTAGACGCCAATGAGCAGTTCTTC
CASSPGQLDANEQFF
>few|TRBJ2-5|TRBV27|-
TGTGCCAGCAGCCTCACCGACGGGAAGACCCAGTACTTC
CASSLTDGKTQYF
>-|TRBJ2-1|TRBV29-1|-
TGCAGCGTCCCGAGACAGCTCTGGGATGAGCAGATCTTC
CSVPRQLWDEQIF
>few|TRBJ1-2|TRBV6-1|TRBD1
TGTGCCAGCAGAGGACAGGGGTCAGCTAACTATGGCTACACCTTC
CASRGQGSANYGYTF
>few|TRBJ1-5|TRBV19|-
TGTGCCAGTACATACAGAGAATACAATCAGCCCCAGCATTTT
CASTYREYNQPQHF
>many|TRBJ2-2|TRBV7-9|TRBD1
TGTGCCAGCAGCACCCCTAGGACAGGGGGCCAAACCGGGGAGCTGTTTTTT
CASSTPRTGGQTGELFF
>many|TRBJ2-5|TRBV5-1|TRBD2
TGCGCCAGCAGCTTGGGTGCAGCGGGAGCAGAGACCCAGTACTTC
CASSLGAAGAETQYF
>many|TRBJ2-5|TRBV11-2|-
TGTGCCAGCAGCCACCAAGAGACCCAGTACTTC
CASSHQETQYF
>many|TRBJ2-5|TRBV6-2/TRBV6-3|TRBD2
TGTGCCAGCAGTTACCCCACTAGCGGGAGATTTCGAGAGACCCAGTACTTC
CASSYPTSGRFRETQYF
>many|TRBJ1-3|TRBV11-2|-
TGTGCCAGCAGCTTATTGGCAGGCAGCTCTGGAAACACCATATATTTT
CASSLLAGSSGNTIYF
>-|TRBJ2-7|TRBV25-1|-
TGTGCCAGCAGTGAATGGACTGGCTCCTACGAGCAGTACTTC
CASSEWTGSYEQYF
>many|TRBJ1-5|TRBV5-1|-
TGCGCCAGCAGCTTGGAACGGGTTAATAGCAATCAGCCCCAGCATTTT
CASSLERVNSNQPQHF
>few|TRBJ2-1|TRBV7-8|TRBD2
TGTGCCAGCAGCCATCACTCGGGGGGGGGAGGCCCTTACAATGAGCAGTTCTTC
CASSHHSGGGGPYNEQFF
>many|TRBJ2-7|TRBV6-2/TRBV6-3|-
TGTGCCAGCAGCCCCCAGAGTTACGAGCAGTACTTC
CASSPQSYEQYF
>-|TRBJ2-1|TRBV6-4|TRBD2
TGTGCCAGCAGCAGGGAGGGATGGGATGAGCAGTTCTTC
CASSREGWDEQFF
>many|TRBJ1-1|TRBV20-1|-
TGCAGTGGAACGGGAGAGAACACTGAAGCTTTCTTT
CSGTGENTEAFF
>few|TRBJ2-1|TRBV7-9|TRBD2
TGTGCCAGCAGCAAAGGACCTAGCGGCCATTTCTACAATGAGCAGTTCTTC
CASSKGPSGHFYNEQFF
>many|TRBJ2-1|TRBV5-1|-
TGCGCCAGCAGCTTGGCGTTCGGGACACCTTACAATGAGCAGTTCTTC
CASSLAFGTPYNEQFF
>few|TRBJ2-5|TRBV18|TRBD2
TGTGCCAGCATGCTGACTAGCGGCAACCAAGAGACCCAGTACTTC
CASMLTSGNQETQYF
>many|TRBJ2-3|TRBV20-1|TRBD2
TGCAGTGCTGGTATAGCGGGAGGGGGCACAGATACGCAGTATTTT
CSAGIAGGGTDTQYF
>many|TRBJ2-7|TRBV5-1|-
TGCGCCAGCAGCTTGACTCTCGACTACGAGCAGTACTTC
CASSLTLDYEQYF
>many|TRBJ2-7|TRBV7-9|-
TGTGCCAGCAGCCCTGCATTCAGCCACGAGCAGTACTTC
CASSPAFSHEQYF
>many|TRBJ2-7|TRBV28|TRBD1
TGTGCCAGCAGTTTCTCCGCCGGGACAGCCTACGAGCAGTACTTC
CASSFSAGTAYEQYF
>-|TRBJ2-5|TRBV7-9|-
TGTGCCAGCAGCTTAAAGGACCCTCAGTACTTC
CASSLKDPQYF
>few|TRBJ2-7|TRBV6-2/TRBV6-3|TRBD1
TGTGCCAGCAGTTATGGACAGGGGGGGTCCTACGAGCAGTACTTC
CASSYGQGGSYEQYF
>many|TRBJ2-6|TRBV6-1|-
TGTGCCAGCAGTGATACGGGCAGGGGCGGCTCTGGGGCCAACGTCCTGACTTTC
CASSDTGRGGSGANVLTF
>many|TRBJ2-7|TRBV5-4|-
TGTGCCAGCAGCTCGGGACACACCGAGCAGTACTTC
CASSSGHTEQYF
>few|TRBJ2-1|TRBV4-3|-
TGCGCCAGCAGCCAAGAAGGAACCTACAATGAGCAGTTCTTC
CASSQEGTYNEQFF
>few|TRBJ2-7|TRBV19|TRBD1
TGTGCCAGTAGTGCCGGACAGGAGTACGAGCAGTACTTC
CASSAGQEYEQYF
>many|TRBJ2-1|TRBV7-2|-
TGTGCCAGCAGCGTAAATCCGGGACCGACGATAGACGGTGAGCAGTTCTTC
CASSVNPGPTIDGEQFF
>many|TRBJ2-3|TRBV7-2|-
TGTGCCAGCAGCTTAGGAGGGGGGAGGCCCACAGATACGCAGTATTTT
CASSLGGGRPTDTQYF
>many|TRBJ2-3|TRBV10-3|-
TGTGCCATCAGTGCCGATGAGGATACGCAGTATTTT
CAISADEDTQYF
>-|TRBJ2-2|TRBV9|-
TGTGCCAGCAGCGTAAGCACCGGGGAGCTGTTTTTT
CASSVSTGELFF
>-|TRBJ1-3|TRBV20-1|-
TGCAGTGCTAGAGACCGAGTATCTGGAAACACCATATATTTT
CSARDRVSGNTIYF
>many|TRBJ2-7|TRBV3-1|-
TGTGCCAGCAGCCAAAATCCCTACGAGCAGTACTTC
CASSQNPYEQYF
>many|TRBJ1-5|TRBV7-6|TRBD1
TGTGCCAGCAGAATAGGGACAGCGAGCAATCAGCCCCAGCATTTT
CASRIGTASNQPQHF
>many|TRBJ2-1|TRBV5-4|TRBD2
TGTGCCAGCAGCTCGGGAGGTTCCTTCTACAATGAGCAGTTCTTC
CASSSGGSFYNEQFF
>many|TRBJ2-1|TRBV7-3|-
TGTGCCAGCAGCGGAAGCGGCAGAATTTACAATGAGCAGTTCTTC
CASSGSGRIYNEQFF
>many|TRBJ2-5|TRBV5-1|-
TGCGCCAGCAGCTTGGAGGAAGAGACCCAGTACTTC
CASSLEEETQYF
>-|TRBJ2-3|TRBV11-2|TRBD1
TGTGCCAGCAGCTTAGGAATCGGGGACAGAATCACAGATACGCAGTATTTT
CASSLGIGDRITDTQYF
>few|TRBJ2-1|TRBV20-1|TRBD2
TGCAGTGCTAGAGTAGGCTCTAGCGGTAACAATGAGCAGTTCTTC
CSARVGSSGNNEQFF
>few|TRBJ2-2|TRBV7-9|TRBD1
TGTGCCAGCAGCTTTACAGGGACAGGGAACACCGGGGAGCTGTTTTTT
CASSFTGTGNTGELFF
>few|TRBJ1-6|TRBV11-3|-
TGTGCCAGCAGTCTCGCGGGTGGGACCGAAGGTTCACCCCTCCACTTT
CASSLAGGTEGSPLHF
>many|TRBJ1-5|TRBV5-1|TRBD1
TGCGCCAGCAGCTCCCCCGGGACAGTCTATAGCAATCAGCCCCAGCATTTT
CASSSPGTVYSNQPQHF
>many|TRBJ2-1|TRBV7-6|-
TGTGCCAGCAGCTTAGGACCAGGGGGCAGGGGGGGCAATGAGCAGTTCTTC
CASSLGPGGRGGNEQFF
>many|TRBJ1-5|TRBV24-1|-
TGTGCCACCAGTGACCGCAGCTTCAATCAGCCCCAGCATTTT
CATSDRSFNQPQHF
>many|TRBJ1-1|TRBV5-1|-
TGCGCCAGCAGCCCAAGCCCCGGGAACACTGAAGCTTTCTTT
CASSPSPGNTEAFF
>many|TRBJ2-7|TRBV5-1|TRBD2
TGCGCCAGCAGCTTGGTGGGACTACCTGTCTACGAGCAGTACTTC
CASSLVGLPVYEQYF
>many|TRBJ2-7|TRBV27|TRBD2
TGTGCCAGCAGTTTTGGGAGGGTTGTCGAGCAGTACTTC
CASSFGRVVEQYF
>many|TRBJ2-5|TRBV18|-
TGTGCCAGCTCACCAACAAGGGGGGAAGAGACCCAGTACTTC
CASSPTRGEETQYF
>many|TRBJ1-1|TRBV7-9|-
TGTGCCAGCAGCCTCCCCCCCGCGAACACTGAAGCTTTCTTT
CASSLPPANTEAFF
>-|TRBJ1-5|TRBV7-9|-
TGTGCCAGCAGGACCTGGCCTATCTGTCAGCCCCAGCATTTT
CASRTWPICQPQHF
>many|TRBJ1-1|TRBV5-6|-
TGTGCCAGCAGCTTGGAGGAAGGGGCAGGGATAGTCACTGAAGCTTTCTTT
CASSLEEGAGIVTEAFF
>many|TRBJ2-1|TRBV4-3|-
TGCGCCAGCAGCCAAATAGGGTCCTACAATGAGCAGTTCTTC
CASSQIGSYNEQFF